This is a list of T cell receptor beta chains from one sample in a study of blood T cell repertoires in COVID-19. Using immunoSEQ multiplex PCR, the repertoire was profiled, and TCRdb retains in-frame clones only, with some absent. The table lists around 140,000 clones, around 82% of them singletons. Input material: peripheral blood. Receptors originate from a human donor in a cohort sampled during active COVID-19. Each CDR3 is given with its conserved first and last residue. The order of the fields is J gene, clone size, V gene, D gene, CDR3 protein, CDR3 DNA. The D gene is left open where the match is weak. Expanded clones are given a class, and other clones once, few, many or no size at all.

>TRBJ2-1|NA|TRBV18|TRBD2
CASSPGTSGYNEQFF
TGTGCCAGCTCACCAGGGACTAGCGGGTACAATGAGCAGTTCTTC
>TRBJ2-3|once|TRBV5-6|TRBD1
CASSTGQGRADTQYF
TGTGCCAGCAGCACCGGACAGGGTCGGGCAGATACGCAGTATTTT
>TRBJ1-2|few|TRBV30|NA
CAWSSYGRYTF
TGTGCCTGGAGTTCGTACGGTCGCTACACCTTC
>TRBJ1-1|NA|TRBV6-1|NA
CASSEQYTEAFF
TGTGCCAGCAGTGAACAGTACACTGAAGCTTTCTTT
>TRBJ1-3|NA|TRBV7-2|NA
CASSLYGDSGNTIYF
TGTGCCAGCAGCTTATACGGAGACTCTGGAAACACCATATATTTT
>TRBJ1-5|NA|TRBV6-6|TRBD1
CASSPTKFGTDSNQPQHF
TGTGCCAGCAGTCCCACCAAATTTGGGACAGATAGCAATCAGCCCCAGCATTTT
>TRBJ2-7|NA|TRBV19|NA
CASRPGGRHEQYF
TGTGCCAGTAGACCGGGGGGCCGCCACGAGCAGTACTTC
>TRBJ1-2|NA|TRBV19|TRBD1
CASSGQVYGYTF
TGTGCCAGTAGTGGACAGGTCTATGGCTACACCTTC
>TRBJ1-5|NA|TRBV7-2|TRBD1
CASSLTGAVTQHF
TGTGCCAGCAGCTTGACAGGGGCTGTTACCCAGCATTTT
>TRBJ2-3|NA|TRBV6-6|NA
CASSYSADTDTQYF
TGTGCCAGCAGTTACTCGGCCGACACAGATACGCAGTATTTT
>TRBJ1-5|NA|TRBV2|TRBD1
CASRPGQGLNQPQHF
TGTGCCAGCAGGCCCGGACAGGGTTTGAATCAGCCCCAGCATTTT
>TRBJ1-4|NA|TRBV19|NA
CASSPRGSGNEKLFF
TGTGCCAGTAGTCCGCGGGGATCGGGTAATGAAAAACTGTTTTTT
>TRBJ2-2|NA|TRBV2|TRBD1
CASSGQGTNTGELFF
TGTGCCAGCAGTGGACAGGGGACTAACACCGGGGAGCTGTTTTTT
>TRBJ2-7|NA|TRBV7-9|TRBD1
CASSAPRGLAVNEQYF
TGTGCCAGCAGCGCCCCCAGGGGGCTGGCGGTCAACGAGCAGTACTTC